One and the same sample provided the 24 T cell receptor beta chains below, sequenced in a study of shared clonotypes between healthy human individuals. Selected positively for CCR7 and CD45RO-negative, naive CD8 cells excluded terminally differentiated effector memory CD45RA+ cells. Here immunoSEQ multiplex PCR was the method, and the copy in TCRdb shows in-frame clones only, minus some. The sample comprises over 2 million clones, about 95% of which are singletons, and 0.85% to 1.3% rests with the top ten. The sequenced material came from naive CD8+ T cells sorted from blood. The receptor source for this set is a young man in good health.

The rearrangement joins TRBV2 to TRBJ1-2; 7 bases match TRBD1. The germline CDR1 and CDR2 sequences are SNHLY and FYNNEI. This CDR3 comprises 18 residues. Trimming at V came to 5 bases and at J to 0 bases, leaving 15 bases not matched to a gene. The CDR3 nucleotides are TGTGCCAGCAGTCCGCTTTGGGACAGCTGGGTCGCTAACTATGGCTACACCTTC. Its protein is CASSPLWDSWVANYGYTF.

A remark on this clone: A read error is likely here: a far larger clone is one base away. The chain joins TRBV13 to TRBJ1-3; D unclear. CDR3 length equals 12 residues. Germline CDR1 PRHDT, CDR2 FYEKMQ (reference sequence). Trimming left V 5 bases short and J 0 bases short, with 2 bases between. CDR3 loop: CASSISGNTIYF. CDR3 nucleotides: TGTGCCAGCAGCATCTCTGGAAACACCATATATTTT.

This clone was counted once. The J gene is TRBJ1-2, the V gene TRBV7-6; D is undetermined. The CDR3 spans 16 residues. V was clipped by 2 bases and J by 8 bases, with 21 bases between them. CDR1 SGHVS and CDR2 FNYEAQ come from the germline V gene. Here the CDR3 reads CASSLNRGSNVGGYTF. DNA of the CDR3: TGTGCCAGCAGCTTAAATCGGGGATCAAATGTCGGGGGCTACACCTTC.

V gene TRBV4-3 combines with J gene TRBJ1-5; D is possibly TRBD1 (5 bases). V was clipped by 0 bases and J by 6 bases, with 12 bases between them. The CDR3 is 15 residues long. Germline CDR1 is LGHNA and CDR2 is YSLEER. The CDR3 sequence: CASSQEWGAGQPQHF. The CDR3 coding sequence is TGCGCCAGCAGCCAAGAATGGGGCGCGGGTCAGCCCCAGCATTTT.

This chain uses TRBV19 with TRBJ1-2; the match to TRBD1 covers 7 bases. This CDR3 contains 16 residues. The ends lost 3 bases at V and 1 base at J; junction bases unmatched: 8. Germline assignment: CDR1 LNHDA and CDR2 SQIVND (reference sequence). CDR3 sequence reads: CASSILDRVDNYGYTF. The CDR3 nucleotides are TGTGCCAGTAGTATCCTCGACAGGGTCGATAACTATGGCTACACCTTC.

The gene calls are TRBV7-2 and TRBJ2-1; no clear D gene. The CDR3 is 13 amino acids. The V and J ends lost 2 bases and 7 bases respectively, with 9 bases between them. Germline-derived CDR1 and CDR2 are SGHTA and FQGNSA. In nucleotides, the CDR3 is TGTGCCAGCAGCTTATCGCAGAGGAATGAGCAGTTCTTC. Residues: CASSLSQRNEQFF.

V usage is TRBV5-1 and J usage is TRBJ2-5; the match to TRBD2 covers 9 bases. After removal of 0 bases from V and 5 bases from J, the junction contained 8 bases not matched to a gene. This CDR3 is built from 16 residues. The germline V gene has CDR1 SGHRS and CDR2 YFSETQ. CDR3 loop: CASSLEWPSGEETQYF. The DNA for the CDR3 is TGCGCCAGCAGCTTGGAGTGGCCTAGCGGGGAGGAGACCCAGTACTTC.

The chain recombines TRBV25-1 with TRBJ2-2, with a tentative D call TRBD1 (5 bases). The CDR3 consists of 16 residues. V was shortened by 4 bases and J by 3 bases, with 15 bases between the two germline ends. Germline V lookup: CDR1 MGHDK, CDR2 SYGVNS. This chain's CDR3 is CASSVRDSLYTGELFF. In DNA, the CDR3 is TGTGCCAGCAGTGTAAGAGACAGTCTTTACACCGGGGAGCTGTTTTTT.

In this sample, this clone turned up once. The chain employs TRBV19 and TRBJ2-1; the D is unclear. The V and J ends lost 1 base and 3 bases respectively, with 7 bases between them. CDR1 is LNHDA, CDR2 SQIVND, per germline (reference sequence). The CDR3 extends over 14 amino acids. The CDR3 here is CASSIGSVYNEQFF. In nucleotides, the CDR3 is TGTGCCAGTAGTATAGGGAGCGTCTACAATGAGCAGTTCTTC.

The chain has TRBV6-5 and TRBJ2-5; weak D call: TRBD1 (6 bases). The germline gives CDR1 MNHEY, CDR2 SVGAGI. The CDR3 extends over 14 amino acids. Between the trimmed V and J ends, which lost 2 bases and 5 bases, there was a span of 12 bases. CDR3 loop: CASSYPGHLETQYF. Written as DNA, the CDR3 is TGTGCCAGCAGTTACCCGGGACACCTCGAGACCCAGTACTTC.

CDR3 protein: CASSPRGAATNEKLFF. For the CDR3, the DNA is TGTGCCAGCAGCCCCCGTGGGGCGGCAACTAATGAAAAACTGTTTTTT. The gene calls are TRBV9 and TRBJ1-4; D is possibly TRBD1 (5 bases). Trimming stripped 4 bases from V and 0 bases from J, with 13 bases between. The CDR3 covers 16 residues. Germline V gene lookup returns CDR1 SGDLS and CDR2 YYNGEE.

The count of this clone is one. The chain is built from TRBV5-6 and TRBJ2-2, with D possibly TRBD2 on 6 matching bases. V was cut by 4 bases and J by 6 bases, with 13 bases left in between. This CDR3 has 14 residues. Germline CDR1 SGHDT, CDR2 YYEEEE. The CDR3 DNA follows: TGTGCCAGCAGCACCGAGGCGGGGCCCGGGGAGCTGTTTTTT. This gives the protein CASSTEAGPGELFF.

This clone was seen just once. The rearrangement links TRBV6-5 to TRBJ1-1, with D possibly matching TRBD1 (5 bases). V lost 0 bases to trimming and J lost 3 bases, with 14 bases between them. The germline V gene encodes CDR1 MNHEY and CDR2 SVGAGI. CDR3 length: 16 amino acids. CDR3 nucleotide sequence: TGTGCCAGCAGTTACTCAGGGGCCGGCCCGGACACTGAAGCTTTCTTT. Protein: CASSYSGAGPDTEAFF.

The chain combines TRBV4-1 with TRBJ2-2; D uncertain. Trimming shortened V by 0 bases and J by 6 bases, and 8 bases separated the two germline ends. Germline values: CDR1 MGHRA, CDR2 YSYEKL. This CDR3 spans 14 amino acids. CDR3 sequence: CASSQDGVAGELFF. CDR3 bases: TGCGCCAGCAGCCAAGATGGGGTAGCCGGGGAGCTGTTTTTT.

The chain uses TRBV4-3 and TRBJ2-7; D is perhaps TRBD2 (6 bases). The CDR3 contains 17 residues. Germline loops: CDR1 LGHNA, CDR2 YSLEER. Between the trimmed V and J ends, which lost 1 base and 0 bases, there was a span of 16 bases. The CDR3 region has the DNA TGCGCCAGCAGCCAAGGTATTAGTAGCGGACTCTCCTACGAGCAGTACTTC. Translating it yields CASSQGISSGLSYEQYF.

This rearrangement joins TRBV28 to TRBJ2-3; 13 bases line up with TRBD2. Trimming cost V 4 bases and J 0 bases; bases outside gene matches: 4. The germline CDR1 and CDR2 sequences are MDHEN and SYDVKM. This CDR3 contains 17 residues. CDR3 nucleotides: TGTGCCAGCAGTTGGGGACTAGCGGGGTTTAGCACAGATACGCAGTATTTT. It encodes CASSWGLAGFSTDTQYF.

The J gene is TRBJ2-7, the V gene TRBV10-3, with D perhaps matching TRBD1 or TRBD2 (5 bases each). The germline V gene has CDR1 ENHRY and CDR2 SYGVKD. There are 15 residues in the CDR3. Trimming removed 1 base at V and 3 bases at J, with 13 bases between. This CDR3 is CAISELGDGNYEQYF. CDR3 DNA: TGTGCCATCAGTGAGTTGGGGGACGGGAACTACGAGCAGTACTTC.

The genes are TRBV4-1 and TRBJ2-7; D gene ambiguous. The ends were cut back, 4 bases at V and 3 bases at J, with 10 bases in the middle. The CDR3 loop spans 13 amino acids. The germline V gene has CDR1 MGHRA and CDR2 YSYEKL. As DNA, the CDR3 is TGCGCCAGCAGCCCGTCAACACTCTACGAGCAGTACTTC. Amino acids: CASSPSTLYEQYF.

The chain employs TRBV5-3 and TRBJ2-7; 9 bases fit TRBD2. TRBV5-3 is classed as an ORF, of uncertain function. V trimming: 0 bases; J trimming: 5 bases; junction bases outside the gene matches: 6. The CDR3 extends over 15 amino acids. Here the CDR3 reads CARSLGLAAPDEQYF. In DNA, the CDR3 is TGTGCCAGAAGCTTGGGACTAGCGGCGCCCGACGAGCAGTACTTC.

As concerns this clone: This sample also contains other DNA sequences that code for the same CDR3. V usage is TRBV27 and J usage is TRBJ1-6; D might be TRBD1 (6 bases). Germline CDR1 is MNHEY and CDR2 is SMNVEV (reference sequence). This CDR3 is built from 14 residues. V lost 2 bases and J lost 9, with 11 bases in between. The CDR3 region is CASSLTGAASPLHF. CDR3 sequence (DNA): TGTGCCAGCAGTTTAACGGGGGCGGCTTCACCCCTCCACTTT.

The chain recombines TRBV4-3 with TRBJ2-3, with D tentatively TRBD1 (5 bases). The CDR3 runs to 13 residues. Germline CDR1 reads LGHNA; CDR2 reads YSLEER. Between the trimmed V and J ends, which lost 1 base and 5 bases, there was a span of 7 bases. As DNA, the CDR3 is TGCGCCAGCAGCCAAGCCCAGGGAGATACGCAGTATTTT. This encodes CASSQAQGDTQYF.

V and J are TRBV7-8 and TRBJ2-1, with 11 bases fitting TRBD2. This CDR3 has 15 amino acids. The germline V gene has CDR1 SGHVS and CDR2 FQNEAQ. Losses at the gene ends were 5 bases for V and 6 bases for J; bases not matched to a gene: 6. This CDR3 reads CASSARLAGINEQFF. CDR3 sequence (DNA): TGTGCCAGCAGCGCCCGACTAGCGGGGATCAATGAGCAGTTCTTC.

This clone has just one count. Other DNA variants within this sample encode the same CDR3. This chain connects TRBV27 to TRBJ2-7; no reliable D call. Per the germline V gene, CDR1 is MNHEY and CDR2 is SMNVEV (reference sequence). V lost 2 bases to trimming and J lost 0 bases, with 8 bases between them. The CDR3 covers 14 residues. The CDR3 DNA sequence: TGTGCCAGCAGTTTAAGTGGAAGCTCCTACGAGCAGTACTTC. This encodes CASSLSGSSYEQYF.

This sequence joins TRBV11-2 and TRBJ2-4; TRBD2 matches 8 bases. V shed 1 base and J 7 bases; nucleotides not matched to a gene: 15. Germline CDR1 reads SGHAT; CDR2 reads FQNNGV. The CDR3 totals 18 residues. This CDR3 reads CASSLGPLTGGFENIQYF. The CDR3 DNA follows: TGTGCCAGCAGCTTAGGCCCCCTGACGGGAGGGTTTGAGAACATTCAGTACTTC.